This section outlines one T cell receptor (beta chain) sequence together with its context. Each donor was nominally healthy when sampled (though unrecorded immune exposures were likely). PCR used 60 Vbeta primers and 13 Jbeta primers. Here immunoSEQ multiplex PCR was the method, and the copy in TCRdb shows in-frame clones only, minus some. This sample has around 120,000 clones, with 9% to 10% found just once. The data stem from a study of cytomegalovirus exposure and HLA in healthy donors. The sequence was collected from a man aged 25 to 40 in good health and CMV-seronegative. Sequenced: PBMCs.

The CDR3 spells CASSSLGTGRSGANVLTF. As DNA, the CDR3 is TGCGCCAGCAGCTCCCTCGGGACAGGTCGCTCTGGGGCCAACGTCCTGACTTTC. The chain has TRBV5-1 and TRBJ2-6; TRBD1 aligns across 8 bases. The CDR3 is 18 amino acids. V lost 3 bases and J lost 0; bases outside the gene matches: 8. Per germline, CDR1 SGHRS and CDR2 YFSETQ.